Presented here are 25 T cell receptor beta chains from one specimen sequenced in a study of blood T cell repertoires in COVID-19. Assay: immunoSEQ multiplex PCR; the TCRdb copy retains only in-frame clones and omits some. The sample has about 180,000 clones, 80% seen once; the top ten hold over 13%. Sequencing input: PBMCs or T cells enriched from blood (not recorded which). All receptors come from a man aged 60 to 69 who had been exposed to COVID-19.

The V gene is TRBV5-1, the J gene TRBJ2-2; D is ambiguous. V dropped 0 bases and J dropped 10 bases, with 13 bases sitting between them. The CDR3 sequence is 14 residues long. Germline V CDR1 and CDR2: SGHRS, YFSETQ. The CDR3 bases are TGCGCCAGCAGCTTGGGAGACATCCGCATGGAGCTGTTTTTT. Translation gives CASSLGDIRMELFF.

The genes are TRBV5-4 and TRBJ2-3; 11 bases fit TRBD2. Germline CDR1 reads SGHNT; CDR2 reads YYREEE (reference sequence). V lost 3 bases to trimming and J lost 2 bases; unmatched junction nucleotides: 5. CDR3 length: 16 residues. Here the CDR3 DNA reads TGTGCCAGCAGCTCCCCGGGACTAGCGGTCACAGATACGCAGTATTTT. Protein: CASSSPGLAVTDTQYF. The complete variable domain, with remaining parts taken from reference TRBV5-4 and TRBJ2-3, reads ETGVTQSPTHLIKTRGQQVTLRCSSQSGHNTVSWYQQALGQGPQFIFQYYREEENGRGNFPPRFSGLQFPNYSSELNVNALELDDSALYLCASSSPGLAVTDTQYFGPGTRLTVL.

Only a few counts were recorded for this clone. This sequence joins TRBV2 and TRBJ1-5, with 9 bases lining up with TRBD1. There are 13 residues in the CDR3. Germline CDR1 and CDR2: SNHLY and FYNNEI. J was trimmed by 4 bases and V by 6 bases; bases with no gene match: 1. The CDR3 bases are TGTGCCAGCAGAGGACAGGGGAATCAGCCCCAGCATTTT. Its translation is CASRGQGNQPQHF.

This clone has just a few counts. This chain connects TRBV2 to TRBJ2-3; D unclear. The CDR3 spans 12 residues. Trimming took off 4 bases at V and 5 bases at J, with 7 bases between the two ends. Germline-derived CDR1 and CDR2 are SNHLY and FYNNEI. CDR3 sequence: CASSVTGDTQYF. The CDR3 DNA reads as TGTGCCAGCAGTGTAACGGGAGATACGCAGTATTTT.

J is TRBJ2-2 and V is TRBV9, with 8 bases that match TRBD2. CDR3 length: 15 amino acids. Germline values: CDR1 SGDLS, CDR2 YYNGEE. J was trimmed by 10 bases and V by 0 bases; bases with no gene match: 8. CDR3: CASSVGVSGIVELFF. Here the CDR3 DNA reads TGTGCCAGCAGCGTAGGGGTTAGCGGGATAGTGGAGCTGTTTTTT.

This chain joins TRBV14 and TRBJ2-7, with 7 bases matching TRBD1. Germline CDR1 and CDR2: SGHDN and FVKESK. V shed 4 bases and J 6 bases; nucleotides not matched to a gene: 15. The length of the CDR3 is 16 residues. The CDR3 sequence: CASSLKRINRGGEQYF. The CDR3 DNA reads as TGTGCCAGCAGCCTCAAGAGGATCAACAGGGGCGGCGAGCAGTACTTC.

This chain's CDR3 is CASSQGRTDTGELFF. Written as DNA, the CDR3 is TGTGCCAGCAGCCAAGGTCGGACAGACACCGGGGAGCTGTTTTTT. This sequence joins TRBV3-1 (or the pseudogene TRBV3-2) and TRBJ2-2; the D gene is possibly TRBD1 (6 bases). The ends were cut back, 1 base at V and 3 bases at J, with 9 bases in the middle. Looked up from germline, CDR1 is LGHDT and CDR2 is YNNKEL (reference sequence). This CDR3 comprises 15 residues.

This clone was detected only a few times. The genes are TRBV6-4 and TRBJ2-2; 7 bases agree with TRBD2. Germline V gene lookup returns CDR1 MRHNA and CDR2 SNTAGT. The J segment lost 7 bases and the V segment lost 4 bases, leaving 3 bases of the junction unmatched. The CDR3 is 13 amino acids. As DNA, the CDR3 is TGTGCCAGCAGTGCCAGCGGGAACGGGGAGCTGTTTTTT. Translated: CASSASGNGELFF.

This rearrangement joins TRBV11-1 to TRBJ1-4; D is ambiguous. V was pared by 4 bases and J by 4 bases, with 16 bases between. CDR3 length: 16 residues. Germline V lookup: CDR1 SGHAT, CDR2 FQDESV (reference sequence). CDR3 region: CASSSGRRGDNEKLFF. The CDR3 DNA follows: TGTGCCAGCAGCTCCGGGCGTCGGGGAGATAATGAAAAACTGTTTTTT. Full variable domain (remainder filled in from reference TRBV11-1 and TRBJ1-4): EAEVAQSPRYKITEKSQAVAFWCDPISGHATLYWYRQILGQGPELLVQFQDESVVDDSQLPKDRFSAERLKGVDSTLKIQPAELGDSAMYLCASSSGRRGDNEKLFFGSGTQLSVL.

This rearrangement joins TRBV2 to TRBJ2-1, with 9 nucleotides matching TRBD1. Per the germline V gene, CDR1 is SNHLY and CDR2 is FYNNEI. The CDR3 has 16 amino acids. Trimming at V came to 4 bases and at J to 3 bases, leaving 7 bases not matched to a gene. The CDR3 loop is CASSAPGQGGYNEQFF. The CDR3 nucleotides are TGTGCCAGCAGTGCCCCGGGACAGGGTGGCTACAATGAGCAGTTCTTC.

This chain uses TRBV7-3 with TRBJ1-1, with 9 positions matching TRBD1. There are 17 residues in the CDR3. CDR1 and CDR2 from the germline V gene are SGHTA and FQGTGA. Trimming removed 0 bases from V and 0 bases from J; junction bases left unmatched: 5. CDR3 DNA sequence: TGTGCCAGCAGCTTAACAGGGACAGGGCTCATGAACACTGAAGCTTTCTTT. This translates into CASSLTGTGLMNTEAFF. Looking up the rest from reference TRBV7-3 and TRBJ1-1 gives the full variable domain: GAGVSQTPSNKVTEKGKYVELRCDPISGHTALYWYRQSLGQGPEFLIYFQGTGAADDSGLPNDRFFAVRPEGSVSTLKIQRTERGDSAVYLCASSLTGTGLMNTEAFFGQGTRLTVV.

The rearrangement joins TRBV5-1 to TRBJ2-5; the match to TRBD2 covers 16 bases. Germline values: CDR1 SGHRS, CDR2 YFSETQ. CDR3 size: 17 residues. V was pared by 6 bases and J by 5 bases, with 10 bases of the junction left unmatched. The CDR3 DNA reads TGCGCCAGCACCACGGGACTAGCGGGAGGGCTTGAGGAGACCCAGTACTTC. Translation gives CASTTGLAGGLEETQYF.

This clone was picked up one time. V usage is TRBV24-1 and J usage is TRBJ1-4; TRBD1 aligns across 9 bases. The CDR3 consists of 16 residues. Germline trimming cut 4 bases from V and 8 bases from J; bases unmatched to any gene: 10. Germline V gives CDR1 KGHDR, CDR2 SFDVKD. CDR3 loop: CATSEGNRGREEKLFF. CDR3 coding DNA: TGTGCCACCAGTGAAGGTAACAGGGGGCGCGAGGAAAAACTGTTTTTT.

The V call is TRBV11-2, the J call TRBJ2-7, with 8 bases aligning to TRBD1. The CDR3 runs to 14 residues. The trim removed 3 bases at V and 4 bases at J, leaving 5 bases unmatched. CDR1 SGHAT and CDR2 FQNNGV come from the germline V gene. The CDR3 DNA reads TGTGCCAGCAGCTTTGACAGGGGACGGTACGAGCAGTACTTC. Translation gives CASSFDRGRYEQYF.

The chain links TRBV27 to TRBJ1-2, with 8 bases lining up with TRBD1. In germline, CDR1 is MNHEY, CDR2 SMNVEV (reference sequence). This CDR3 has 13 amino acids. Trimming cost V 6 bases and J 4 bases; bases outside gene matches: 4. This CDR3 reads CASSGTGLYGYTF. For the CDR3, the DNA is TGTGCCAGCAGCGGGACAGGTCTCTATGGCTACACCTTC.

This chain uses TRBV3-1 (or the pseudogene TRBV3-2) with TRBJ2-5, with 12 positions matching TRBD1. Germline loops: CDR1 LGHDT, CDR2 YNNKEL (reference sequence). This CDR3 comprises 18 residues. The J segment lost 5 bases and the V segment lost 4 bases, leaving 14 bases of the junction unmatched. This CDR3 is CASSPITTGTGGSETQYF. In DNA, the CDR3 is TGTGCCAGCAGCCCTATCACTACCGGGACAGGGGGCAGTGAGACCCAGTACTTC.

This sequence joins TRBV24-1 and TRBJ2-3; 10 bases line up with TRBD2. Germline-derived CDR1 and CDR2 are KGHDR and SFDVKD. With 9 bases clipped from V and 0 bases from J, the junction kept 11 bases outside the gene matches. The CDR3 is 17 residues long. CDR3 sequence (DNA): TGTGCCACCTCATGGGTAGCGGGAGGTATAAGCACAGATACGCAGTATTTT. This gives the protein CATSWVAGGISTDTQYF.

The chain carries TRBV5-1 and TRBJ2-3, with 16 nucleotides matching TRBD2. There are 19 residues in the CDR3. CDR1 and CDR2 (germline): SGHRS, YFSETQ. V trimming: 4 bases; J trimming: 0 bases; junction bases outside the gene matches: 8. CDR3 DNA sequence: TGCGCCAGCAGCCCGGGACTAGCGGGAGGGGTTTCTAGCACAGATACGCAGTATTTT. It specifies CASSPGLAGGVSSTDTQYF.

The V gene is TRBV2, the J gene TRBJ1-4; tentatively, D is TRBD1 (6 bases). The V and J ends lost 4 bases and 4 bases respectively, with 16 bases between them. The CDR3 spans 16 residues. The V gene's germline CDR1 is SNHLY and CDR2 FYNNEI. For the CDR3, the DNA is TGTGCCAGCAGTGCGTCGGCGGGGGCGAATAATGAAAAACTGTTTTTT. The encoded protein is CASSASAGANNEKLFF.

This chain connects TRBV6-5 to TRBJ2-2, with 7 bases matching TRBD2. The V segment lost 4 bases and the J segment 8 bases; nucleotides outside the gene matches: 4. Germline assignment: CDR1 MNHEY and CDR2 SVGAGI. This CDR3 is 13 amino acids long. CDR3 DNA: TGTGCCAGCAGTTTCAGCGGGACTGGGGAGCTGTTTTTT. Translation: CASSFSGTGELFF.

CDR3 protein: CASSNGGLAGHYEQYF. For the CDR3, the DNA is TGTGCCAGCAGCAACGGGGGACTAGCGGGGCACTACGAGCAGTACTTC. This chain links TRBV6-2 or TRBV6-3 with TRBJ2-7, with 13 bases aligning to TRBD2. Germline V CDR1 and CDR2: MNHEY, SVGEGT. This CDR3 spans 16 amino acids. The ends lost 6 bases at V and 3 bases at J; junction bases unmatched: 8.

The CDR3 sequence is CASSPGQGTSGMGEQFF. CDR3 DNA sequence: TGTGCCAGCAGCCCGGGGCAGGGGACTAGCGGAATGGGTGAGCAGTTCTTC. V usage is TRBV11-3 and J usage is TRBJ2-1; TRBD2 aligns across 11 bases. The CDR3 length is 17 residues. Trimming removed 5 bases from V and 9 bases from J; junction bases left unmatched: 15. Germline V gives CDR1 SGHNT, CDR2 YENEEA.

J is TRBJ2-1 and V is TRBV7-3; D is perhaps TRBD2 (6 bases). The CDR3 is 14 residues long. V was cut by 5 bases and J by 5 bases, with 13 bases left in between. Germline loops: CDR1 SGHTA, CDR2 FQGTGA. DNA for the CDR3: TGTGCCAGCAGCCCCCCAGGACTACACAATGAGCAGTTCTTC. Its translation is CASSPPGLHNEQFF.

CDR3 coding DNA: TGTGCCAGCACCCTGACAGGGGGGAACACTGAAGCTTTCTTT. Its protein product is CASTLTGGNTEAFF. The chain combines TRBV6-5 with TRBJ1-1; 9 nucleotides align to TRBD1. This CDR3 has 14 residues. Per the germline V gene, CDR1 is MNHEY and CDR2 is SVGAGI. The ends lost 7 bases at V and 1 base at J; junction bases unmatched: 4.

The rearrangement links TRBV28 to TRBJ2-3; 10 nucleotides line up with TRBD2. The length of the CDR3 is 17 residues. With V trimmed by 6 bases and J by 4 bases, 13 bases remained unmatched. Per germline, CDR1 MDHEN and CDR2 SYDVKM. The CDR3 region is CASSSRPSGSVSDTQYF. The CDR3 bases are TGTGCCAGCAGCTCCCGCCCTAGCGGGAGTGTCTCAGATACGCAGTATTTT.